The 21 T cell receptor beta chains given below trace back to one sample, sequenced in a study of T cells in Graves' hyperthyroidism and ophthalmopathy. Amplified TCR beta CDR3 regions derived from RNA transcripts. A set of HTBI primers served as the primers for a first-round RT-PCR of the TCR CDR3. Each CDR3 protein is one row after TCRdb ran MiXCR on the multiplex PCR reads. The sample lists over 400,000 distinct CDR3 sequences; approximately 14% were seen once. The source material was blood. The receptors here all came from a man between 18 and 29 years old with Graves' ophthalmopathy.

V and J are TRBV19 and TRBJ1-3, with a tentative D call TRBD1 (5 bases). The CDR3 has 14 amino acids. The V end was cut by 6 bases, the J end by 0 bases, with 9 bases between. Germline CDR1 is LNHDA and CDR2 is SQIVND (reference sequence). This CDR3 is CASRTQGSGNTIYF. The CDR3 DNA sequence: TGTGCCAGTAGGACCCAGGGCTCTGGAAACACCATATATTTT.

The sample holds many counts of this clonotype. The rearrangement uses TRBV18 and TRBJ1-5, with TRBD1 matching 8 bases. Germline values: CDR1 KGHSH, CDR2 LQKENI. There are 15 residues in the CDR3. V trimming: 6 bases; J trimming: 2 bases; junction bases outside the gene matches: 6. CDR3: CASSGGQARNQPQHF. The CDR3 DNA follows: TGTGCCAGCTCGGGGGGACAGGCACGCAATCAGCCCCAGCATTTT.

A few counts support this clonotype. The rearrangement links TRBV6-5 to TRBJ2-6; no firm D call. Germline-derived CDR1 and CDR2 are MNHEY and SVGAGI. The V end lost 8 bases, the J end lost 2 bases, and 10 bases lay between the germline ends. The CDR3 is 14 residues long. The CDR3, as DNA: TGTGCCAGCGGAAAGGGCCCTGGGGCCAACGTCCTGACTTTC. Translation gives CASGKGPGANVLTF.

CDR3 loop: CASSLGTSRDQPQHF. The CDR3 region has the DNA TGCGCCAGCAGCTTGGGAACGAGCCGGGACCAGCCCCAGCATTTT. The chain links TRBV5-1 to TRBJ1-5; D possibly corresponds to TRBD1 (5 bases). V was clipped by 0 bases and J by 7 bases, with 14 bases between them. Per the germline V gene, CDR1 is SGHRS and CDR2 is YFSETQ. The CDR3 is made up of 15 amino acids.

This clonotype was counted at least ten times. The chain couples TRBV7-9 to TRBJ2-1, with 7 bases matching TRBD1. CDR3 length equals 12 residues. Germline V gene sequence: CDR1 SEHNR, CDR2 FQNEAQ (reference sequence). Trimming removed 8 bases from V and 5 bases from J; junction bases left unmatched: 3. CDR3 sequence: CASLGTDNEQFF. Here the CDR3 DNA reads TGTGCCAGCTTAGGGACAGACAATGAGCAGTTCTTC.

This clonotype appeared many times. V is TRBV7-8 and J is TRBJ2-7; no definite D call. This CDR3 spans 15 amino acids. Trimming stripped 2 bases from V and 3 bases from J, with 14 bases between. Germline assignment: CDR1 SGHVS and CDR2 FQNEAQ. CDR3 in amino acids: CASSLLPRQNYEQYF. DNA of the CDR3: TGTGCCAGCAGCTTACTTCCGCGGCAGAACTACGAGCAGTACTTC.

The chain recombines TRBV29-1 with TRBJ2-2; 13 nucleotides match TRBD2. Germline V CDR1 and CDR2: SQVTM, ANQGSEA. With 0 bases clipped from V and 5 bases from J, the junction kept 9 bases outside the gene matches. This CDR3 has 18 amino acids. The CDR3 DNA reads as TGCAGCGTTGAAGAGCCTTCGGGACTAGCGGGAATTACCGGGGAGCTGTTTTTT. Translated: CSVEEPSGLAGITGELFF.

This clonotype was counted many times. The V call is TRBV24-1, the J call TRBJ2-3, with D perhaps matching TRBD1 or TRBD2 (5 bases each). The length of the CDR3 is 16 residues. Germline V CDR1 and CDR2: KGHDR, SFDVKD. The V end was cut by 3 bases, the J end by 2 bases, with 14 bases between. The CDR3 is CATSDHRDGNTDTQYF. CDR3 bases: TGTGCCACCAGTGATCACCGGGACGGAAACACAGATACGCAGTATTTT.

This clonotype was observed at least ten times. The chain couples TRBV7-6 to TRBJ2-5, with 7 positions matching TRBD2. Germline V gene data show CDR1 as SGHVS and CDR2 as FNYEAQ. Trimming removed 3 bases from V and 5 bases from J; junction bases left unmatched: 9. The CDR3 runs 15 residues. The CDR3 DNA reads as TGTGCCAGCAGCTTCAGCGCGGGAGATCGGGAGACCCAGTACTTC. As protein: CASSFSAGDRETQYF.

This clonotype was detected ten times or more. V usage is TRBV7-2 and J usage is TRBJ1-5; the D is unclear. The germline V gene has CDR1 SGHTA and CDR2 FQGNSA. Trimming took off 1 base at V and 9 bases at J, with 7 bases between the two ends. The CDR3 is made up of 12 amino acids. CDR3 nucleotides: TGTGCCAGCAGCTTAGATAGGTCGCCCCAGCATTTT. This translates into CASSLDRSPQHF.

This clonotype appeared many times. As DNA, the CDR3 is TGTGCCAGCAGCTTATCAAGAGGGGGGGGTGGCTACACCTTC. Its translation: CASSLSRGGGGYTF. V and J are TRBV7-9 and TRBJ1-2, with D maybe TRBD1 (6 bases). The CDR3 totals 14 residues. Per germline, CDR1 SEHNR and CDR2 FQNEAQ (reference sequence). V dropped 2 bases and J dropped 7 bases, with 14 bases sitting between them.

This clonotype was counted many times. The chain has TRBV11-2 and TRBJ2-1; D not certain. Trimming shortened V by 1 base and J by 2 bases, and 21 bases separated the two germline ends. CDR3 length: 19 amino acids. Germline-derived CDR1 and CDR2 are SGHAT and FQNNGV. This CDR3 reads CASSLAQLKEKGPYNEQFF. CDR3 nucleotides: TGTGCCAGCAGCTTAGCACAGTTAAAGGAAAAAGGTCCCTACAATGAGCAGTTCTTC.

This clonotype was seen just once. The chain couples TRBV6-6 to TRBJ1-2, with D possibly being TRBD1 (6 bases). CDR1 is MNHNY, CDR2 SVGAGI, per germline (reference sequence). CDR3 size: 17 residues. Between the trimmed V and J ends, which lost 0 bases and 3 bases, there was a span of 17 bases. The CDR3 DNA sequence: TGTGCCAGCAGTTACTCCGGGGGGAGGGGGTCTTACTATGGCTACACCTTC. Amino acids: CASSYSGGRGSYYGYTF.

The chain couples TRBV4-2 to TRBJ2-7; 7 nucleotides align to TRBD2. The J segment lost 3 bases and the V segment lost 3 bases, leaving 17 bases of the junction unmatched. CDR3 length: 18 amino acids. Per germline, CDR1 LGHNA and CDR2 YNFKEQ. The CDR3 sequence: CASSQFAPSGSTIYEQYF. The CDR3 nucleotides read TGTGCCAGCAGCCAGTTTGCTCCTAGCGGTTCGACTATCTACGAGCAGTACTTC.

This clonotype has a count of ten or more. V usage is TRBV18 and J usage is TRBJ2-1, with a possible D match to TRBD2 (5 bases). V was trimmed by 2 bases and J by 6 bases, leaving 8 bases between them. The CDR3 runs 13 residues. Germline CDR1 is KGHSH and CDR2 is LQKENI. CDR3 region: CASSPRGSNEQFF. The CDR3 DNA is TGTGCCAGCTCACCAAGAGGGTCCAATGAGCAGTTCTTC.

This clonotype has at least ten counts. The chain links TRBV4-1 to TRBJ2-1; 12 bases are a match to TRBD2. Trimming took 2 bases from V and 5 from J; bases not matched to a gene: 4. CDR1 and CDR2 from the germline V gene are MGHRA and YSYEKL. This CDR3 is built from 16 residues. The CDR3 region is CASSQHTSGGNNEQFF. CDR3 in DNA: TGCGCCAGCAGCCAACACACTAGCGGGGGGAACAATGAGCAGTTCTTC.

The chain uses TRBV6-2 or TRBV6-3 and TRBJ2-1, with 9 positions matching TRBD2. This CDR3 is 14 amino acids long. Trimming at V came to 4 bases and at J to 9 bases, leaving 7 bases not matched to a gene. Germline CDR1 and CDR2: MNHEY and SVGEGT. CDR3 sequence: CASSSGGRASEQFF. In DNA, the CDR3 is TGTGCCAGCAGTTCAGGCGGGAGGGCCTCTGAGCAGTTCTTC.

CDR3: CASSRIAGVLLNEQFF. DNA for the CDR3: TGTGCCAGCAGCCGGATAGCGGGAGTGTTGTTGAATGAGCAGTTCTTC. The chain has TRBV11-3 and TRBJ2-1; 9 bases are shared with TRBD2. Germline V gene lookup returns CDR1 SGHNT and CDR2 YENEEA. The CDR3 contains 16 residues. V lost 5 bases to trimming and J lost 7 bases; unmatched junction nucleotides: 12. Based on the CDR3 plus reference TRBV11-3 and TRBJ2-1, the full variable domain is EAGVVQSPRYKIIEKKQPVAFWCNPISGHNTLYWYLQNLGQGPELLIRYENEEAVDDSQLPKDRFSAERLKGVDSTLKIQPAELGDSAVYLCASSRIAGVLLNEQFFGPGTRLTVL.

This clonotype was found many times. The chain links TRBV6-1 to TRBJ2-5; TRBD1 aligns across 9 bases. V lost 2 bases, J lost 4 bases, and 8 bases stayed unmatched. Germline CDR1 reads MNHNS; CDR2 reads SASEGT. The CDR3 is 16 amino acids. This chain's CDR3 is CASSEPRTGARETQYF. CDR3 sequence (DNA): TGTGCCAGCAGTGAACCCAGGACAGGGGCGAGAGAGACCCAGTACTTC.

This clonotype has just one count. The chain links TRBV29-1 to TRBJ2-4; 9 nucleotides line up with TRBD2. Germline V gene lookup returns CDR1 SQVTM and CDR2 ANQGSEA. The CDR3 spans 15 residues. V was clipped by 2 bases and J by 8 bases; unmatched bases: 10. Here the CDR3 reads CSVETSAGGGDIQYF. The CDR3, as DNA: TGCAGCGTTGAAACATCAGCGGGAGGAGGGGACATTCAGTACTTC.

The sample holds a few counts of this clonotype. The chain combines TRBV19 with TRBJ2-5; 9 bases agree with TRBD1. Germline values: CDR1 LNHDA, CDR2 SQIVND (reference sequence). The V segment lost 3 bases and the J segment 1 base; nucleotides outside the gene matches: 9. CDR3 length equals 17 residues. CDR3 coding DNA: TGTGCCAGTAGTATCCAATCGACAGGGGGTTCCCAAGAGACCCAGTACTTC. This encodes CASSIQSTGGSQETQYF.